This TCR beta chain was retrieved from a study of blood T cells in healthy people across ages. For the study at large: The template switching approach captured approximately one barcoded beta molecule for every two T cells.

This clonotype was seen more than once but under ten times. Primers used in a second PCR of roughly 6 to 11 cycles were a sample-barcoded 5' primer and a J-beta primer mix. A 12-random-nucleotide template-switch adaptor tagged each cDNA molecule. Every sample gave at least 3 million paired-end reads containing CDR3. TCRdb called the 5' RACE reads again in MiXCR, with one record for every CDR3 protein. Altogether over 750,000 distinct CDR3 sequences are present, 20% to 30% being singletons, with the ten largest covering 9.4%. The germline gives CDR1 MNHEY, CDR2 SVGEGT. Trimming stripped 2 bases from V and 11 bases from J, with 12 bases between. The CDR3 sequence is 12 residues long. The same specimen was also included in a second study, on T cells of mothers and their children. That publication notes: Maternal samples each gave over 8 million TCR beta CDR3 reads, and child samples approximately 2.8 million each.

The chain is built from TRBV6-2 or TRBV6-3 and TRBJ2-5; D not certain. This TCR came from a boy between 5 and 17 years old in good health. Material for sequencing was blood. Here the CDR3 reads CASSYPNTPQYF. As DNA, the CDR3 is TGTGCCAGCAGTTACCCGAACACCCCACAGTACTTC.